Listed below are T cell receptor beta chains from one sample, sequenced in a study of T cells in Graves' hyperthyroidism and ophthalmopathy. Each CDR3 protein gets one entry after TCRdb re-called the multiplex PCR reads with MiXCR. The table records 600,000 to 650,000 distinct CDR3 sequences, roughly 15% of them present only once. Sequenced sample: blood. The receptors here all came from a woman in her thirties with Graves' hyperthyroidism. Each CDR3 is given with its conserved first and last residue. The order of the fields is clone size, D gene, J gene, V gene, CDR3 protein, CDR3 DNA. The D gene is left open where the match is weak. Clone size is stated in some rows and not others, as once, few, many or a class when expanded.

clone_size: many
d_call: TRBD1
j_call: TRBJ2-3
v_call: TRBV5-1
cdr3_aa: CASSADDRVGLLYTDTQYF
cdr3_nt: TGCGCCAGCAGCGCGGACGACAGGGTCGGGCTGCTATACACAGATACGCAGTATTTT

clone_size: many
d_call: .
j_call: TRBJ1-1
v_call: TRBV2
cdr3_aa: CASRVGGTFNTEAFF
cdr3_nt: TGTGCCAGCAGAGTCGGAGGGACGTTTAACACTGAAGCTTTCTTT

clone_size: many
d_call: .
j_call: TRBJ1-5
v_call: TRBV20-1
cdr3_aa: CSARVRQSPNQPQHF
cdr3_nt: TGCAGTGCTAGAGTTAGGCAGTCCCCCAATCAGCCCCAGCATTTT

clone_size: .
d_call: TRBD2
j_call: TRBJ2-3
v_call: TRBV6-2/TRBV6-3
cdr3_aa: CASSSAGAGVDTQYF
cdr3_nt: TGTGCCAGCAGTTCCGCGGGAGCCGGAGTAGATACGCAGTATTTT

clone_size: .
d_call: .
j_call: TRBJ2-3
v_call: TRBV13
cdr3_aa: CASSLGEAYTDTQYF
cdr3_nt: TGTGCCAGCAGCTTAGGGGAAGCGTACACAGATACGCAGTATTTT

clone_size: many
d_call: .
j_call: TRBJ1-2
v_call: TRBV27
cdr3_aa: CASKRGGGRYGYTF
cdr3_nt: TGTGCCAGCAAGCGAGGGGGGGGGCGATATGGCTACACCTTC

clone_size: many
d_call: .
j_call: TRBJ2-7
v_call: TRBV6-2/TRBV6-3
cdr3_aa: CASSGRQTYEQYF
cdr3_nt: TGTGCCAGCTCGGGTCGACAAACCTACGAGCAGTACTTC

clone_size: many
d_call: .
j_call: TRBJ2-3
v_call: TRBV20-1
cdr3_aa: CSASRQGTDTQYF
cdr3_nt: TGCAGTGCTAGCAGGCAGGGCACAGATACGCAGTATTTT

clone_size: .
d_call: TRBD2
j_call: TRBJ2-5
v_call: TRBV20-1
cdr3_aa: CSARDSAGAGETQYF
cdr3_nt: TGCAGTGCTAGAGATTCGGCGGGAGCTGGGGAGACCCAGTACTTC

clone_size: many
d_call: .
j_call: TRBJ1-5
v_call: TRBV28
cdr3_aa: CASSYPPPGQSNQPQHF
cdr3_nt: TGTGCCAGCAGTTACCCCCCGCCCGGACAGAGCAATCAGCCCCAGCATTTT

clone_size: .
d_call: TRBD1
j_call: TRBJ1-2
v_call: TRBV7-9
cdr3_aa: CASSHPGQVHGYTF
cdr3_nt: TGTGCCAGCAGCCACCCGGGACAGGTCCACGGCTACACCTTC

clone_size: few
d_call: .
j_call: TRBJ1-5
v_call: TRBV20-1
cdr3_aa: CSAQFGGGAGQPQHF
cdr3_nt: TGCAGTGCCCAATTTGGGGGGGGCGCAGGACAGCCCCAGCATTTT

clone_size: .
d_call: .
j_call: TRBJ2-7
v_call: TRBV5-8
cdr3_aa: CASSLRGRSEQYF
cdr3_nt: TGTGCCAGCAGCTTGAGAGGGAGGAGCGAGCAGTACTTC

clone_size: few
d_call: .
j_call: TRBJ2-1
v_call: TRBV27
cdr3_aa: CASSTDFYNEQFF
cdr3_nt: TGTGCCAGCAGTACAGACTTCTACAATGAGCAGTTCTTC

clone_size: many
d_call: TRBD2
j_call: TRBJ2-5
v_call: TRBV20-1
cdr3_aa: CSAMTSGSPQETQYF
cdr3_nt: TGCAGTGCGATGACTAGCGGGAGCCCCCAAGAGACCCAGTACTTC

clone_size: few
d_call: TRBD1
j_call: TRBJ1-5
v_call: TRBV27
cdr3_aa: CASSFRQGAAPQHF
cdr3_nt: TGTGCCAGCAGTTTTAGGCAGGGGGCCGCTCCCCAGCATTTT

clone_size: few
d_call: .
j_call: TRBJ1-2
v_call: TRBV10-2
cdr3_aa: CASSEIQYGYTF
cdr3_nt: TGCGCCAGCAGCGAGATACAGTATGGCTACACCTTC

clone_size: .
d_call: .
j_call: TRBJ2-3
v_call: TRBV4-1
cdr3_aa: CASTEGLSSTDTQYF
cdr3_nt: TGCGCCAGCACCGAAGGACTATCTAGCACAGATACGCAGTATTTT

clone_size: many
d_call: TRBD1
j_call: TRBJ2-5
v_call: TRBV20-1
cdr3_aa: CSASAGGQETQYF
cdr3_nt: TGCAGTGCTAGTGCAGGGGGCCAAGAGACCCAGTACTTC

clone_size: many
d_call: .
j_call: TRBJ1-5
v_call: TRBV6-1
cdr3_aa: CASCRDSSNQPQHF
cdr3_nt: TGTGCCAGCTGCCGGGACTCCTCCAATCAGCCCCAGCATTTT

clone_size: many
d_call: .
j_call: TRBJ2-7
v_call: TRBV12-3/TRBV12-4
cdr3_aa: CASSFGAIRNEQYF
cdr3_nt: TGTGCCAGCAGTTTTGGGGCAATCAGGAACGAGCAGTACTTC

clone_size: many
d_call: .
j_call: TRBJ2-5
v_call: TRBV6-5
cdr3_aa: CASSYSTQGKETQYF
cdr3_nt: TGTGCCAGCAGTTACTCGACTCAGGGGAAAGAGACCCAGTACTTC

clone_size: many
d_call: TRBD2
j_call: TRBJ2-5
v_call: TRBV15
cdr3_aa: CATSGYRGEQETQYF
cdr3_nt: TGTGCCACCAGCGGGTATCGGGGGGAGCAAGAGACCCAGTACTTC

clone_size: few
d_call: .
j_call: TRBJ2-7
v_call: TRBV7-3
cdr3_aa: CASSLTPTKNGQYF
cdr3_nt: TGTGCCAGCAGCTTAACGCCGACAAAAAACGGGCAGTACTTC

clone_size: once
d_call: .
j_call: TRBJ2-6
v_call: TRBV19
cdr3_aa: CASSEKLRMANVLTF
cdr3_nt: TGTGCCAGTAGCGAAAAGCTTCGAATGGCCAACGTCCTGACTTTC

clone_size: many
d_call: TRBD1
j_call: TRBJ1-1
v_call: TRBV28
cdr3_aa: CASSSGQTNTEAFF
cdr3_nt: TGTGCCAGCAGTTCGGGACAGACGAACACTGAAGCTTTCTTT

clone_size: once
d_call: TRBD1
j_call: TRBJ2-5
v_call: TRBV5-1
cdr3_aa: CASSLAGQGAGETQYF
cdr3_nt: TGCGCCAGCAGCTTGGCCGGACAGGGCGCAGGGGAGACCCAGTACTTC

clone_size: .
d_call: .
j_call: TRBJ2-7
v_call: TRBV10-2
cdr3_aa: CASIRAEGGEQYF
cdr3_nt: TGCGCCAGCATTCGGGCGGAAGGAGGAGAGCAGTACTTC

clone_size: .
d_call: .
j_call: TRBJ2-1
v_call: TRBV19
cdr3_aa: CASSPKTKIGYNEQFF
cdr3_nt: TGTGCCAGTAGTCCAAAGACGAAGATAGGGTACAATGAGCAGTTCTTC

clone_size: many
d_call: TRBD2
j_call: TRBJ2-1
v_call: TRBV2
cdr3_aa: CASSGGLAGAEQFF
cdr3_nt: TGTGCCAGCAGTGGGGGACTAGCGGGAGCTGAGCAGTTCTTC

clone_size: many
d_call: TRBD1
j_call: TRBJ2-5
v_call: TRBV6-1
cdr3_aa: CASSSHRGHVETQYF
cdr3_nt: TGTGCCAGCAGTTCTCACAGGGGGCATGTTGAGACCCAGTACTTC

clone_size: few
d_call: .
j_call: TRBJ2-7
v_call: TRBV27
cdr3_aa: CASGRTEFYEQYF
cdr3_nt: TGTGCCAGCGGACGGACAGAATTTTACGAGCAGTACTTC

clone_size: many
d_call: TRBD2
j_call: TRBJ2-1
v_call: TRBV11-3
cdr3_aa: CASSLSGDPYNEQFF
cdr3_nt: TGTGCCAGCAGCCTCAGCGGGGACCCCTACAATGAGCAGTTCTTC

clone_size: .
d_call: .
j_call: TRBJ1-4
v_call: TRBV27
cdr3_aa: CASSLRQVGEKLFF
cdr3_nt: TGTGCCAGCAGTTTAAGGCAAGTCGGCGAAAAACTGTTTTTT

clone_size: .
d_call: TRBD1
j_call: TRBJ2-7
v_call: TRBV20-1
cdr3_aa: CSARKTGLSGEQYF
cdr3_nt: TGCAGTGCTAGAAAGACAGGGTTGTCGGGGGAGCAGTACTTC

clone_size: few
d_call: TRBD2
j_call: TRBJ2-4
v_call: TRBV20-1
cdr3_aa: CSARDPIAGVTKNIQYF
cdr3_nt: TGCAGTGCTAGAGATCCGATAGCGGGAGTAACCAAAAACATTCAGTACTTC

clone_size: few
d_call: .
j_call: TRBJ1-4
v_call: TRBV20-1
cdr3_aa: CSAPAGWDEKLFF
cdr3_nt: TGCAGTGCCCCCGCAGGGTGGGACGAAAAACTGTTTTTT

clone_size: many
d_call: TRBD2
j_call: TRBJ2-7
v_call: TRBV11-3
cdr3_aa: CASSSGTSGRESYEQYF
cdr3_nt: TGTGCCAGCAGTTCTGGGACTAGCGGGAGAGAATCCTACGAGCAGTACTTC

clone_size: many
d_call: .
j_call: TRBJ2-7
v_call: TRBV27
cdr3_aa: CASSLFFVSRQQYF
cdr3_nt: TGTGCCAGCAGTTTATTTTTTGTATCGCGGCAGCAGTACTTC

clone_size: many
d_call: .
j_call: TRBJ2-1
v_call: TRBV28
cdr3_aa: CASSFGRGRNSNEQFF
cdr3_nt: TGTGCCAGCAGTTTCGGGCGGGGACGAAACTCCAATGAGCAGTTCTTC

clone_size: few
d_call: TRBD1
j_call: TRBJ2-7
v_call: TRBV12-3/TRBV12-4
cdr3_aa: CASRRDRLSYEQYF
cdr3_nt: TGTGCCAGCAGGAGGGACAGGTTGTCCTACGAGCAGTACTTC

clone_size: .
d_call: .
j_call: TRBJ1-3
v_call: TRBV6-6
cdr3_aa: CASSYAGGISGNTIYF
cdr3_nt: TGTGCCAGCAGTTACGCAGGAGGCATTTCTGGAAACACCATATATTTT

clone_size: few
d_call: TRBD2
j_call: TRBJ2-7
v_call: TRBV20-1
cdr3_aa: CSARLAGVYEQYF
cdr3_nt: TGCAGTGCAAGACTAGCGGGAGTCTACGAGCAGTACTTC

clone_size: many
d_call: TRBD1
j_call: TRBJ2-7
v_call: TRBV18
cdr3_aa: CASSSLGQGDYEQYF
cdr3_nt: TGTGCCAGCTCATCCTTAGGACAGGGTGACTACGAGCAGTACTTC

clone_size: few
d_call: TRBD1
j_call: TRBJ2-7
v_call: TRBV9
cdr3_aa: CASSVQVTGGEQYF
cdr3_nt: TGTGCCAGCAGCGTCCAGGTAACAGGGGGCGAGCAGTACTTC

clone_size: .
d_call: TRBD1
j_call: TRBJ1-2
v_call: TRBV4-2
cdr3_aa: CASRSGQGGVNNGYTF
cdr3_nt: TGTGCCAGCAGGTCCGGACAGGGTGGGGTGAATAACGGCTACACCTTC

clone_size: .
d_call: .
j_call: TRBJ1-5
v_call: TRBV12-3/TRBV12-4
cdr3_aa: CASSLTDNQPQHF
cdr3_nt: TGTGCCAGCAGTTTAACAGATAATCAGCCCCAGCATTTT

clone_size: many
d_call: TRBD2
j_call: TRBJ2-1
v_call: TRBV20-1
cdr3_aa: CSASQREVNNEQFF
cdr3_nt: TGCAGTGCTAGTCAGCGGGAGGTCAACAATGAGCAGTTCTTC

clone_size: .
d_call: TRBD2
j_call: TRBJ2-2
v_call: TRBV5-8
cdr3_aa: CASSETSGRGAGELFF
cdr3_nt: TGTGCCAGCAGCGAGACTAGCGGGAGGGGTGCCGGGGAGCTGTTTTTT

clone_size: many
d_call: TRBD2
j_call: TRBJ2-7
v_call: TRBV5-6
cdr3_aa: CASSFGTSGSYEQYF
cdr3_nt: TGTGCCAGCAGCTTCGGGACTAGCGGCTCGTACGAGCAGTACTTC

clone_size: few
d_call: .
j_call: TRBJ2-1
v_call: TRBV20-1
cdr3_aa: CSATKTGYRSYNEQFF
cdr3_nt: TGCAGTGCTACTAAGACCGGTTACCGCTCCTACAATGAGCAGTTCTTC

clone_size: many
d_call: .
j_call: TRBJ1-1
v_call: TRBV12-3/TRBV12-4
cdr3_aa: CASRRLGANTEAFF
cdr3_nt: TGTGCCAGCAGAAGGTTGGGGGCGAACACTGAAGCTTTCTTT

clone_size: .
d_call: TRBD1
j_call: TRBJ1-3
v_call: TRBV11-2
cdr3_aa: CASSSPPGQHLSGNTIYF
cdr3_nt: TGTGCCAGCAGCTCCCCTCCGGGACAGCACCTCTCTGGAAACACCATATATTTT

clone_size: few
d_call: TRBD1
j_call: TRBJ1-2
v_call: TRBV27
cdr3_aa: CASSLGQGAPAGYTF
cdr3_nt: TGTGCCAGCAGTTTGGGACAGGGGGCGCCGGCTGGCTACACCTTC

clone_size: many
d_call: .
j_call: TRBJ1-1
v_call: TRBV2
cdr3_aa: CASSRGIGAFF
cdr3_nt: TGTGCCAGCAGTCGGGGCATAGGAGCTTTCTTT

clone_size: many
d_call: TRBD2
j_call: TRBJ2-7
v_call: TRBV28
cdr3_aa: CASRFNRDYPYEQYF
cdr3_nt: TGTGCCAGCAGATTCAACCGGGACTATCCCTACGAGCAGTACTTC

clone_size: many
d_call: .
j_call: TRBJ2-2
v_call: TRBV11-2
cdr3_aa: CASSLEGPGNTGELFF
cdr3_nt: TGTGCCAGCAGCTTAGAGGGACCGGGGAACACCGGGGAGCTGTTTTTT

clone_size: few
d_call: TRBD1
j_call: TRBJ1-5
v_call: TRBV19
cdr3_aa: CASRAPWGQRYSNQPQHF
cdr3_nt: TGTGCCAGTAGGGCCCCCTGGGGACAGCGATATAGCAATCAGCCCCAGCATTTT

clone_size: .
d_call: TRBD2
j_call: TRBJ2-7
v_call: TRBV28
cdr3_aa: CASYRGGRDEQYF
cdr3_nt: TGTGCCTCATACCGCGGGGGGCGAGATGAGCAGTACTTC